This T cell receptor (beta chain) is from a study of blood T cells in healthy people across ages. The study's findings and limits: It was the long-lived donors that had more naive CD4+ cells and higher diversity than aged donors.

Worth noting for this clonotype: Its matching antigen is unknown.

The CDR3 covers 16 residues. Germline CDR1 reads MDHEN; CDR2 reads SYDVKM. Losses at the gene ends were 8 bases for V and 9 bases for J; bases not matched to a gene: 19. A second PCR, run for roughly 6 to 11 cycles, used a sample-barcoded 5' primer plus a J-beta primer mix. Tagging of each cDNA molecule was performed by a template-switch adaptor with 12 random nucleotides. From the 5' RACE reads, TCRdb called clonotypes with MiXCR, one entry per CDR3 protein. Seen here are 650,000 to 1,000,000 distinct CDR3 sequences, about 46% observed once, and the top ten hold 15% to 20%. The clonotype was recovered from an elderly man in good health. This chain uses TRBV28 with TRBJ2-1, with 7 bases identical to TRBD2. Input material: blood. The DNA of the CDR3 is TGTGCCAGCGAGAACTCGGGCGGGAGAGTCGTCGGTGAGCAGTTCTTC. Its translation: CASENSGGRVVGEQFF. The full variable domain, rest sourced from reference TRBV28 and TRBJ2-1, is DVKVTQSSRYLVKRTGEKVFLECVQDMDHENMFWYRQDPGLGLRLIYFSYDVKMKEKGDIPEGYSVSREKKERFSLILESASTNQTSMYLCASENSGGRVVGEQFFGPGTRLTVL.